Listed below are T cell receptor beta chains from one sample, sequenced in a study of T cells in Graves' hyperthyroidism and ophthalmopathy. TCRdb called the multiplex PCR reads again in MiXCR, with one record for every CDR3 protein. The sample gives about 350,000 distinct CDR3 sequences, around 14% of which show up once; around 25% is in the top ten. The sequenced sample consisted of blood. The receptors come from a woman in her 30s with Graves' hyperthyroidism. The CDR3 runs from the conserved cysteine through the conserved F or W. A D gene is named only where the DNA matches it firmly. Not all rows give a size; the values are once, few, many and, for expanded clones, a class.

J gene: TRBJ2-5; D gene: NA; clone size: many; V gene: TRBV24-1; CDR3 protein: CATSDPRDLQETQYF; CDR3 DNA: TGTGCCACCAGTGACCCTCGGGACTTGCAAGAGACCCAGTACTTC
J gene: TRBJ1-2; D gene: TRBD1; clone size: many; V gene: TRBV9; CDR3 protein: CASSVAGTGGALGYTF; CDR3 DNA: TGTGCCAGCAGCGTAGCTGGGACAGGGGGCGCGTTAGGCTACACCTTC
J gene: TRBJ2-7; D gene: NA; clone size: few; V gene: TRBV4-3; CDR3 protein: CASSQDDRSSSYEQYF; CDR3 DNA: TGCGCCAGCAGCCAAGACGACAGAAGTAGCTCCTACGAGCAGTACTTC
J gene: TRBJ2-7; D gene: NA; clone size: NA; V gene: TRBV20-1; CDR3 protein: CSAREGAREQYF; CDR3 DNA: TGCAGTGCTAGAGAGGGGGCGCGGGAGCAGTACTTC
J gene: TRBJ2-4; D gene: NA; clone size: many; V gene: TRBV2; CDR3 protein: CASSNRVGTKNIQYF; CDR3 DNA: TGTGCCAGCAGTAACCGGGTTGGCACCAAAAACATTCAGTACTTC
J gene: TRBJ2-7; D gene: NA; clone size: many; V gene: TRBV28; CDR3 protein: CASSGVGLSSYEQYF; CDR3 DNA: TGTGCCAGCAGCGGCGTGGGCCTTAGCTCCTACGAGCAGTACTTC
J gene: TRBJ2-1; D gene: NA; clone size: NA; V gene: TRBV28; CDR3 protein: CASSRAPGSTYTLEQFF; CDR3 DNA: TGTGCCAGCAGTCGAGCACCGGGATCCACATATACACTTGAGCAGTTCTTC
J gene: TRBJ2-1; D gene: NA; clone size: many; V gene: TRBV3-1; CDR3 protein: CASSQARVPYNEQFF; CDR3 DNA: TGTGCCAGCAGCCAAGCTCGGGTCCCATACAATGAGCAGTTCTTC
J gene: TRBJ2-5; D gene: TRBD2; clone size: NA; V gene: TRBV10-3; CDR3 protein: CAISDVTGGRQETQYF; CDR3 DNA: TGTGCCATCAGTGACGTTACGGGAGGGAGGCAAGAGACCCAGTACTTC
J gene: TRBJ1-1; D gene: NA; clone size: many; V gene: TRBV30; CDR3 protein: CAWKQGPSTEAFF; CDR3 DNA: TGTGCCTGGAAGCAGGGACCGAGCACTGAAGCTTTCTTT
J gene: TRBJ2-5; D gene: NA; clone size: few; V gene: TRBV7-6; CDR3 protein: CASSPDSPLNQYF; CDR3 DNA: TGTGCCAGCAGCCCAGACTCCCCCTTAAACCAGTACTTC
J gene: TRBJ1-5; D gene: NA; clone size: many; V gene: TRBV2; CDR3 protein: CASSLGQRNQPQHF; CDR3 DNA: TGTGCCAGCAGTTTAGGCCAACGCAATCAGCCCCAGCATTTT
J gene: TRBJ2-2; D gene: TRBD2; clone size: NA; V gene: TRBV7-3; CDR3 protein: CASRAGMNTGELFF; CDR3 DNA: TGTGCCAGTCGAGCGGGAATGAACACCGGGGAGCTGTTTTTT
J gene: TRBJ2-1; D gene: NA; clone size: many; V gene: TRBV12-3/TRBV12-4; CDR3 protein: CASSPRRRSSYNEQFF; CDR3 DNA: TGTGCCAGCAGTCCCCGAAGGAGGAGCTCCTACAATGAGCAGTTCTTC
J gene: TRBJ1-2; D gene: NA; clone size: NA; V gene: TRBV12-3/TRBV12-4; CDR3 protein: CVSTGTPMTNYGYTF; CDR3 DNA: TGTGTTTCGACCGGGACTCCGATGACTAACTATGGCTACACCTTC
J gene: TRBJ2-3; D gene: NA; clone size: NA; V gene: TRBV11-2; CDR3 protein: CASSSRPQTSDTQYF; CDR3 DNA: TGTGCCAGCAGTTCTCGGCCACAAACCTCTGATACGCAGTATTTT
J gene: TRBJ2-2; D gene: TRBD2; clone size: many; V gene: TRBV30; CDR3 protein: CAWSGLAGGTGELFF; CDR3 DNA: TGTGCCTGGAGTGGGCTAGCGGGAGGTACCGGGGAGCTGTTTTTT
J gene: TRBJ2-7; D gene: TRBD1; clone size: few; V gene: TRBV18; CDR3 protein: CASSTGTGLYEQYF; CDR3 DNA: TGTGCCAGCTCAACCGGGACAGGGCTCTACGAGCAGTACTTC
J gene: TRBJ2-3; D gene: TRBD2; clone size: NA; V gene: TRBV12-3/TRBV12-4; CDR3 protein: CASSEGVLAGSTDTQYF; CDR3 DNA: TGTGCCAGCAGTGAGGGGGTGCTAGCGGGGAGCACAGATACGCAGTATTTT
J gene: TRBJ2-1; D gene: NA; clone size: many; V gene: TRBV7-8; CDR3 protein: CASSRGAQKYNEQFF; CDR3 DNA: TGTGCCAGCAGCCGCGGGGCCCAAAAATACAATGAGCAGTTCTTC
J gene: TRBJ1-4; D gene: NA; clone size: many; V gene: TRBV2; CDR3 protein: CASSEDRIMAEKLFF; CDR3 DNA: TGTGCCAGCAGTGAAGATCGAATAATGGCGGAAAAACTGTTTTTT
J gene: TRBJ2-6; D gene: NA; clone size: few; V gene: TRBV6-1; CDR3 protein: CAIQDLRVSYSGANVLTF; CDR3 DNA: TGTGCCATCCAAGACCTCAGGGTCAGCTACTCTGGGGCCAACGTCCTGACTTTC
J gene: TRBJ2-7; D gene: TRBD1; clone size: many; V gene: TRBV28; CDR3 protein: CASGGQGRFEQYF; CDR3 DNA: TGTGCCAGCGGAGGACAGGGGAGGTTCGAGCAGTACTTC
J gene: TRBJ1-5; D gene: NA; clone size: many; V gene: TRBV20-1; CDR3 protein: CSAQQGSNQPQHF; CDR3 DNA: TGCAGTGCTCAACAGGGTAGCAATCAGCCCCAGCATTTT
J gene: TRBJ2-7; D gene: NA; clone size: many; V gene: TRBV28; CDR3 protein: CASRLEGPTYEQYF; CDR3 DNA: TGTGCCAGCAGGCTAGAAGGACCGACATACGAGCAGTACTTC
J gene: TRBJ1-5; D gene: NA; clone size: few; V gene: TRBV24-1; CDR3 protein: CATSTGNRGNQPQHF; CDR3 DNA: TGTGCCACCAGTACTGGGAATAGAGGCAATCAGCCCCAGCATTTT